This T cell receptor beta chain came from a study of blood T cell repertoires in COVID-19. Germline-derived CDR1 and CDR2 are ENHRY and SYGVKD. The CDR3 totals 13 residues. Trimming took off 6 bases at V and 1 base at J, with 10 bases between the two ends. The data were produced by immunoSEQ multiplex PCR, yet TCRdb's version contains in-frame clones alone and is incomplete. The sample shows 350,000 to 550,000 clones, 85% to 90% of them seen only once. This sequence joins TRBV10-3 and TRBJ2-7, with a possible D match to TRBD2 (6 bases). The origin of this receptor is a man in his thirties or forties who had recovered from COVID-19. Sequencing was carried out using PBMCs or T cells enriched from blood (not recorded which). CDR3 amino acids: CAISGGPSYEQYF. The DNA for the CDR3 is TGTGCCATCAGCGGGGGACCTTCCTACGAGCAGTACTTC.